This T cell receptor (beta chain) derives from a study of response to subunit inactivated influenza vaccine. Findings and caveats of the study: There was a suggestion from the authors that each seasonal influenza vaccination recruits few new T cells.

TCRdb passed the RT-PCR reads through MiXCR, listing each CDR3 protein once. The sample shows some 570,000 distinct CDR3 sequences, about 11% of them seen only once. This clonotype was seen only a few times. Antigen specificity is unknown. The CDR3 is made up of 15 amino acids. CDR1 and CDR2 from the germline V gene are LGHDT and YNNKEL (reference sequence). Trimming removed 7 bases from V and 0 bases from J; junction bases left unmatched: 7. These data were also filed under a second study, of T cells expressing NK-cell markers. That report adds: The authors made TCR beta cDNA libraries by 5'RACE template switching. This switching added a universal primer site and UMIs. Underlying the TCR beta repertoires were sorted CD3+CD56+NKG2C+, CD3+CD56+NKG2C- and CD3+CD56-NKG2C+ T cells. Just one sequenced donor of eight was HCMV-seronegative, while seven were seropositive. Among several donors, these clonotypes also ranked first in the CD3+CD56-NKG2C+ fraction.

Sequencing was performed on PBMCs from blood, taken on the day of vaccination. The clonotype was recovered from a man over 45 who received an inactivated influenza vaccine. The V and J genes are TRBV3-1 and TRBJ2-3, with 7 bases lining up with TRBD2. CDR3 in DNA: TGTGCCAGCATGATATCGGGACTAAGCACAGATACGCAGTATTTT. Protein sequence: CASMISGLSTDTQYF.